Reported below is one T cell receptor (beta chain). A far larger clone differs by one base, so this is likely a read error. This CDR3 has 14 residues. Germline V lookup: CDR1 MNHEY, CDR2 SVGEGT. This entry is derived from a study of low-dose radiotherapy and immunotherapy resistance in tumors. On the study more broadly: Per fraction, Cohort 2 was given 1 Gy every two weeks, accumulating a total of 13 Gy over 26 weeks.

As for time point: after trial treatment. As for treatment: LDRT plus nivolumab, ipilimumab, low-dose cyclophosphamide and aspirin (RACIN trial). The donors' regimen was nivolumab, ipilimumab, aspirin, low-dose cyclophosphamide and low-dose radiotherapy. Primers used for first-strand cDNA, a TRAV- and TRBV-specific set, covered both alpha and beta chains. Amplification, which lasted about 20 PCR cycles, used a constant-region primer and V-primer adapter to amplify TCRs. Following isolation, mRNA was amplified via in vitro transcription. TCRdb passed the reads through MiXCR, listing each CDR3 protein once. Of 75,000 to 95,000 distinct CDR3 sequences in the sample, less than 25% were seen once.

This TCR derives from a female donor with ovarian cancer. This sequence joins TRBV6-2 or TRBV6-3 and TRBJ1-5; TRBD1 agrees at 9 bases. The material sequenced was PBMCs, taken after low-dose radiotherapy plus immunotherapy. CDR3 region: CASSPRQGGKPHHF. The CDR3 DNA reads as TGTGCCAGCAGTCCCCGACAGGGGGGGAAGCCCCATCATTTT.